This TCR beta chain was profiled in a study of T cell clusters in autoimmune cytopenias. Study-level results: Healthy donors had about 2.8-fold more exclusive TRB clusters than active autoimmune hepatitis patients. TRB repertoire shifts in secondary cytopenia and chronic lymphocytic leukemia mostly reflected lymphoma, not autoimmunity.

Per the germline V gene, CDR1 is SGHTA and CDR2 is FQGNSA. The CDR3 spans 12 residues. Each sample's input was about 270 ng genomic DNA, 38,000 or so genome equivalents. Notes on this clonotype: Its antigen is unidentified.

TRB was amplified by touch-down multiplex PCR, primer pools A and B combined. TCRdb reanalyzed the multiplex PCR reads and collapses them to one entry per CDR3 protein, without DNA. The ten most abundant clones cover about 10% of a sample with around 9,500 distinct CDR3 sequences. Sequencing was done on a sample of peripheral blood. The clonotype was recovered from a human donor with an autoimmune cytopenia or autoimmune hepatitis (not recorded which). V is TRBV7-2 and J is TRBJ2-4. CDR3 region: CASSLGKNIQYF.